Following are 18 T cell receptor beta chains from one sample sequenced in a study of sequential checkpoint blockade in melanoma. Using immunoSEQ multiplex PCR, the repertoire was profiled, and TCRdb retains in-frame clones only, with some absent. The sample yields about 35,000 clones, around four fifths seen once. Treatment denoted: randomized to nivolumab then ipilimumab (arm A) or the reverse (arm B). The sample in question was CD8+ T cells sorted from blood (inferred from file names), obtained from a patient given nivolumab and ipilimumab in sequence. All receptors derive from a human donor with melanoma.

As regards this clone: Other DNA sequences in the same sample also yield this CDR3. V and J are TRBV6-5 and TRBJ1-5, with D tentatively TRBD1 (5 bases). The CDR3 loop spans 14 amino acids. The V gene lost 5 bases and the J gene lost 4 bases, with 12 bases spanning the gap. Germline-derived CDR1 and CDR2 are MNHEY and SVGAGI. CDR3: CASSPGTGNQPQHF. The CDR3 coding sequence is TGTGCCAGCAGTCCCGGGACTGGGAATCAGCCCCAGCATTTT.

V gene TRBV19 combines with J gene TRBJ2-7; a possible D gene is TRBD1 (5 bases). Germline values: CDR1 LNHDA, CDR2 SQIVND (reference sequence). Trimming shortened V by 6 bases and J by 6 bases, and 12 bases separated the two germline ends. The CDR3 covers 12 residues. CDR3 coding DNA: TGTGCCAGTAGCCCAGGGTGGGGCGAGCAGTACTTC. This translates into CASSPGWGEQYF.

The CDR3 region is CASSPGPPGGNEQFF. DNA for the CDR3: TGTGCCAGCAGTCCGGGACCACCGGGGGGCAATGAGCAGTTCTTC. This chain links TRBV27 with TRBJ2-1; TRBD2 matches 7 bases. Trimming removed 5 bases from V and 6 bases from J; junction bases left unmatched: 10. CDR1 is MNHEY and CDR2 is SMNVEV in the germline V gene (reference sequence). The CDR3 spans 15 residues.

V gene TRBV6-5 combines with J gene TRBJ2-1; D gene unclear. This CDR3 is built from 15 residues. Trimming took off 4 bases at V and 1 base at J, with 11 bases between the two ends. The germline V gene encodes CDR1 MNHEY and CDR2 SVGAGI. CDR3 coding DNA: TGTGCCAGCAGTTGGGCCGATCCTTCCTACAATGAGCAGTTCTTC. As protein: CASSWADPSYNEQFF.

The V call is TRBV6-5, the J call TRBJ2-5; 12 positions match TRBD1. Matching the DNA end better, TRBJ2-7 makes the J call doubtful. The CDR3 is made up of 16 amino acids. Germline assignment: CDR1 MNHEY and CDR2 SVGAGI. The CDR3 nucleotides are TGTGCCAGCAGTTTAGGGGACAGGGGGCTATCCTACGAGCAGTACTTC. This sequence encodes CASSLGDRGLSYEQYF.

This chain links TRBV29-1 with TRBJ2-2; 9 bases line up with TRBD2. CDR1 and CDR2 from the germline V gene are SQVTM and ANQGSEA. V shed 7 bases and J 4 bases; nucleotides not matched to a gene: 10. This CDR3 is built from 15 residues. CDR3 DNA: TGCAGCGCGCCCGGAGGCGGGGGGGCCACCGGGGAGCTGTTTTTT. This codes for CSAPGGGGATGELFF.

This chain links TRBV4-1 with TRBJ2-1; D gene ambiguous. V lost 2 bases, J lost 5 bases, and 10 bases lay in between. The CDR3 runs to 14 residues. CDR1 and CDR2 from the germline V gene are MGHRA and YSYEKL. The CDR3 here is CASSQLESHNEQFF. The CDR3 DNA follows: TGCGCCAGCAGCCAACTAGAATCCCACAATGAGCAGTTCTTC.

J is TRBJ1-1 and V is TRBV19, with D possibly TRBD1 on 5 matching bases. Germline CDR1 LNHDA, CDR2 SQIVND (reference sequence). Trimming removed 5 bases from V and 5 bases from J, with 15 bases in between. The CDR3 extends over 14 amino acids. CDR3 in amino acids: CASSYKAGFTEAFF. DNA of the CDR3: TGTGCCAGTAGTTACAAGGCAGGGTTTACTGAAGCTTTCTTT.

The gene calls are TRBV5-4 and TRBJ1-1; D not resolved. Trimming cost V 0 bases and J 0 bases, with 9 bases left between them. Germline V gene lookup returns CDR1 SGHNT and CDR2 YYREEE (reference sequence). The CDR3 loop spans 15 amino acids. Here the CDR3 DNA reads TGTGCCAGCAGCTTGGCTGCGGGATTGAACACTGAAGCTTTCTTT. The encoded protein is CASSLAAGLNTEAFF.

In DNA form, the CDR3 reads TGTGCCAGCAGCCGAACGGGGACAGGAGACTATGGCTACACCTTC. This encodes CASSRTGTGDYGYTF. This chain joins TRBV4-2 and TRBJ1-2; 8 bases agree with TRBD1. This CDR3 region has 15 residues. Germline assignment: CDR1 LGHNA and CDR2 YNFKEQ. With V trimmed by 4 bases and J by 3 bases, 7 bases remained unmatched.

The rearrangement uses TRBV15 and TRBJ2-2; TRBD1 matches 9 bases. CDR1 LNHNV and CDR2 YYDKDF come from the germline V gene (reference sequence). CDR3 length: 16 residues. With 7 bases clipped from V and 6 bases from J, the junction kept 12 bases outside the gene matches. As DNA, the CDR3 is TGTGCCACCACTGACGGGGACAGGGCGGGATCCGGGGAGCTGTTTTTT. Protein sequence: CATTDGDRAGSGELFF.

The J gene is TRBJ1-3, the V gene TRBV12-1. TRBV12-1 is termed a pseudogene. This CDR3 is 16 amino acids long. CDR3 sequence (DNA): TGTGCCAGCAGCTTTGGCGGACTTGGCTCTGGAAACACCATATATTTT. This sequence encodes CASSFGGLGSGNTIYF.

The V gene is TRBV28, the J gene TRBJ2-6; weak D call: TRBD1 (5 bases). The V gene's germline CDR1 is MDHEN and CDR2 SYDVKM. Trimming stripped 6 bases from V and 0 bases from J, with 12 bases between. The length of the CDR3 is 16 residues. The CDR3 region has the DNA TGTGCCAGCAGCTCCTCAGGGTACTCTGGGGCCAACGTCCTGACTTTC. Encoded protein: CASSSSGYSGANVLTF. The variable domain in full, with the rest retrieved from reference TRBV28 and TRBJ2-6, is DVKVTQSSRYLVKRTGEKVFLECVQDMDHENMFWYRQDPGLGLRLIYFSYDVKMKEKGDIPEGYSVSREKKERFSLILESASTNQTSMYLCASSSSGYSGANVLTFGAGSRLTVL.

The rearrangement links TRBV5-6 to TRBJ2-1; 7 bases line up with TRBD2. V shed 4 bases and J 8 bases; nucleotides not matched to a gene: 9. The CDR3 covers 14 residues. The germline V gene has CDR1 SGHDT and CDR2 YYEEEE. CDR3 amino acids: CASSPRLAMDEQFF. CDR3 in DNA: TGTGCCAGCAGCCCCCGACTAGCTATGGATGAGCAGTTCTTC.

This chain uses TRBV2 with TRBJ1-2; 10 bases line up with TRBD1. There are 14 residues in the CDR3. The J segment lost 4 bases and the V segment lost 9 bases, leaving 8 bases of the junction unmatched. Germline V CDR1 and CDR2: SNHLY, FYNNEI. The CDR3 loop reads CASEGQGLLYGYTF. CDR3 nucleotides: TGTGCCAGTGAGGGACAGGGGCTCCTCTATGGCTACACCTTC.

In its sample, this clone was seen once. The chain couples TRBV4-2 to TRBJ1-2; 7 positions agree with TRBD1. Germline V gene sequence: CDR1 LGHNA, CDR2 YNFKEQ. V was pared by 0 bases and J by 4 bases, with 11 bases of the junction left unmatched. CDR3 length equals 17 residues. The DNA for the CDR3 is TGTGCCAGCAGCCAAGAGTCGAGGGGGCTCGGCGGCTATGGCTACACCTTC. This sequence encodes CASSQESRGLGGYGYTF.

The rearrangement links TRBV18 to TRBJ1-4, with no clear D. The length of the CDR3 is 17 residues. CDR1 and CDR2 from the germline V gene are KGHSH and LQKENI. V dropped 4 bases and J dropped 0 bases, with 15 bases sitting between them. DNA for the CDR3: TGTGCCAGCTCACTGACACACTCGGATGCAACTAATGAAAAACTGTTTTTT. Its protein is CASSLTHSDATNEKLFF.

The chain combines TRBV19 with TRBJ1-5; D possibly corresponds to TRBD1 (6 bases). The CDR3 totals 17 residues. V lost 2 bases to trimming and J lost 0 bases, with 14 bases between them. Per the germline V gene, CDR1 is LNHDA and CDR2 is SQIVND (reference sequence). The CDR3 here is CASSISYGQYSNQPQHF. The CDR3 DNA sequence: TGTGCCAGTAGTATATCCTACGGACAGTATAGCAATCAGCCCCAGCATTTT.